These T cell receptor beta chains were read from a single sample in a study of PD-1 blockade in mismatch repair-deficient tumors. Here immunoSEQ multiplex PCR was the method, and the copy in TCRdb shows in-frame clones only, minus some. Of some 120,000 clones listed, over 60% are singletons. The source was peripheral blood, collected roughly 13 months after starting pembrolizumab. All receptors derive from an adult with mismatch repair-deficient cancer. The CDR3 runs from the conserved cysteine through the conserved F or W. D genes are given only for firm matches. Clone size appears in some rows only: once, few, many, or a class for an expanded clone.

TRBJ2-1	13	TRBD2	once	TRBV7-7	TGTGCTAGCAGCTTACTAGCGGGAACGGAGCAGTTCTTC	CASSLLAGTEQFF
TRBJ1-5	15	NA	NA	TRBV4-2	TGTGCCAGCAGCCAAGAGTTTCAGTACAATCAGCCCCAGCATTTT	CASSQEFQYNQPQHF
TRBJ2-1	13	NA	NA	TRBV7-3	TGTGCCAGCAGCCCCGGGGACAAGAATGAGCAGTTCTTC	CASSPGDKNEQFF
TRBJ1-1	15	NA	NA	TRBV7-6	TGTGCCAGCAGCTTAGCGTCGGGACAGAACACTGAAGCTTTCTTT	CASSLASGQNTEAFF
TRBJ2-1	13	NA	NA	TRBV7-7	TGTGCTAGCAGCTTCAGACGGGACAATGAGCAGTTCTTC	CASSFRRDNEQFF
TRBJ2-3	17	TRBD2	NA	TRBV15	TGTGCCACCAGCAGAGATTTAAGCGGGACGAGCACAGATACGCAGTATTTT	CATSRDLSGTSTDTQYF
TRBJ2-7	15	NA	once	TRBV7-2	TGTGCCAGCAGCTTAGGGGGGACGGGGGACTACGAGCAGTACTTC	CASSLGGTGDYEQYF
TRBJ1-1	13	NA	NA	TRBV10-2	TGCGCCAGCAGCCCCAAGATGGACACTGAAGCTTTCTTT	CASSPKMDTEAFF
TRBJ2-5	17	TRBD2	NA	TRBV7-2	TGTGCCAGCAGCGACGTCAGTGGGCTAGCGGGAAGAGAGACCCAGTACTTC	CASSDVSGLAGRETQYF
TRBJ2-1	14	NA	few	TRBV9	TGTGCCAGCAGCGTAGTACAGGGTAGGAATGAGCAGTTCTTC	CASSVVQGRNEQFF
TRBJ1-1	16	NA	NA	TRBV7-2	TGTGCCAGCAGCACCCGCTCGGAAGGGTTGGGCACTGAAGCTTTCTTT	CASSTRSEGLGTEAFF
TRBJ2-3	15	TRBD2	NA	TRBV29-1	TGCAGCGTTAAACGGACTAGGGCTAGCACAGATACGCAGTATTTT	CSVKRTRASTDTQYF
TRBJ2-6	17	TRBD2	NA	TRBV7-3	TGTGCCAGCAGCCGACTAGCACTCGGGTCTGGGGCCAACGTCCTGACTTTC	CASSRLALGSGANVLTF
TRBJ2-2	16	TRBD2	NA	TRBV7-3	TGTGCCAGCAGCTTAGTAGCGGGAGCGAACACCGGGGAGCTGTTTTTT	CASSLVAGANTGELFF
TRBJ2-6	14	NA	NA	TRBV30	TGTGCCTGGAGTAAGGGGAATGGGGCCAACGTCCTGACTTTC	CAWSKGNGANVLTF
TRBJ2-1	13	NA	NA	TRBV19	TGTGCCACGAGGTCGGTGGGCTACAATGAGCAGTTCTTC	CATRSVGYNEQFF
TRBJ2-7	11	NA	NA	TRBV27	TGTGCCAGCAGACGAGATTACGAGCAGTACTTC	CASRRDYEQYF
TRBJ2-1	15	NA	few	TRBV11-2	TGTGCCAGCAGCTTGGGGGCGGGACCCCTAGTTGAGCAGTTCTTC	CASSLGAGPLVEQFF
TRBJ2-7	15	NA	NA	TRBV7-9	TGTGCCAGCAGCTTAGCCTCACAGAGCTTCTCCGAGCAGTACTTC	CASSLASQSFSEQYF
TRBJ2-2	16	TRBD1	NA	TRBV5-1	TGCGCCAGCAGCTTAGGGGCAGGGGGCTCGTCAGGGGAGCTGTTTTTT	CASSLGAGGSSGELFF
TRBJ2-1	19	NA	NA	TRBV18	TGTGCCAGCTCACTTGAGGGACGGGCAATCCTTAGCTCCTACAATGAGCAGTTCTTC	CASSLEGRAILSSYNEQFF
TRBJ1-1	13	NA	NA	TRBV6-5	TGTGCCAGCAGTTACTCGGCGAACACTGAAGCTTTCTTT	CASSYSANTEAFF
TRBJ2-4	15	NA	NA	TRBV6-5	TGTGCCAGCAGTTATGGGGCCCGTAGGGGAAACATTCAGTACTTC	CASSYGARRGNIQYF
TRBJ1-5	15	NA	NA	TRBV11-2	TGTGCCAGCAGCCAAGGGATGCGGGGCAATCAGCCCCAGCATTTT	CASSQGMRGNQPQHF
TRBJ1-5	14	NA	NA	TRBV27	TGTGCCAGCAGTTTCCGCTTGGAGGCCCAGCCCCAGCATTTT	CASSFRLEAQPQHF
TRBJ2-7	15	NA	NA	TRBV4-1	TGCGCCAGCAGCCAAGACCGGCGGGGCCCCTACGAGCAGTACTTC	CASSQDRRGPYEQYF
TRBJ1-3	17	NA	NA	TRBV4-1	TGCGCCAGCAGCCAAGATCTCACAGGGAGAGCTGGAAACACCATATATTTT	CASSQDLTGRAGNTIYF
TRBJ1-2	15	NA	NA	TRBV18	TGTGCCAGCTCACCTGCGGTCGGTACGAACTATGGCTACACCTTC	CASSPAVGTNYGYTF
TRBJ1-4	14	NA	NA	TRBV18	TGTGCCAGCTCACCAGGGCAGGGCAATGAAAAACTGTTTTTT	CASSPGQGNEKLFF
TRBJ2-7	14	NA	NA	TRBV6-5	TGTGCCACCGTCGCCGGGACCGCCAAATACGAGCAGTACTTC	CATVAGTAKYEQYF
TRBJ1-5	12	TRBD1	NA	TRBV29-1	TGCAGCGTTGGACAGGGTGGACAGCCCCAGCATTTT	CSVGQGGQPQHF
TRBJ2-7	14	NA	NA	TRBV23-1	TGCGCCAGCAGTGACGGGACGGCAGTCTACGAGCAGTACTTC	CASSDGTAVYEQYF
TRBJ2-5	16	TRBD2	NA	TRBV30	TGTGCCTGGAGTGTACCCCTAGCGGGAGGAATCGAGACCCAGTACTTC	CAWSVPLAGGIETQYF
TRBJ1-1	17	NA	NA	TRBV5-1	TGCGCCAGCAGCAGCGGTAACAGGGACATTTTGAACACTGAAGCTTTCTTT	CASSSGNRDILNTEAFF
TRBJ1-1	11	NA	NA	TRBV12-5	TGTGCTAGTGGTTTGAGTGGTGAAGCTTTCTTT	CASGLSGEAFF
TRBJ2-7	15	NA	once	TRBV5-6	TGTGCCAGCAGCTTGATCGGACTGGTATCCTACGAGCAGTACTTC	CASSLIGLVSYEQYF
TRBJ2-3	15	TRBD2	NA	TRBV7-2	TGTGCCAGCAGCGTTTCGAGCGGGAGGGCCGATACGCAGTATTTT	CASSVSSGRADTQYF
TRBJ1-3	16	NA	NA	TRBV9	TGTGCCAGCAGCGCGAACCCCGCGGGTACTGGAAACACCATATATTTT	CASSANPAGTGNTIYF
TRBJ2-1	15	NA	NA	TRBV28	TGTGCCAGCAGTTTAGTGTGGGAAACCTACAATGAGCAGTTCTTC	CASSLVWETYNEQFF
TRBJ2-7	13	TRBD1	NA	TRBV29-1	TGCAGCGCCCTCGGACAGGGGGCCTACGAGCAGTACTTC	CSALGQGAYEQYF
TRBJ2-3	17	TRBD2	NA	TRBV7-2	TGTGCCAGCAGCTTAGAGTCCTTGGCTAGCGGGAGAAGTACGCAGTATTTT	CASSLESLASGRSTQYF
TRBJ2-1	15	TRBD1	NA	TRBV9	TGTGCCAGCAGCCCGACAGGGGAGGATTACAATGAGCAGTTCTTC	CASSPTGEDYNEQFF
TRBJ2-7	12	NA	few	TRBV12-5	TGTGCTAGTGGTTTGGTACTGTACGAGCAGTACTTC	CASGLVLYEQYF
TRBJ2-7	17	NA	NA	TRBV2	TGTGCCAGCAGTGAAGCGCTGGGTAGCGAAAGCTCCTACGAGCAGTACTTC	CASSEALGSESSYEQYF